The 15 T cell receptor beta chains given below trace back to one sample, sequenced in a study of shared clonotypes between healthy human individuals. Data came from immunoSEQ multiplex PCR; TCRdb stores just in-frame clones and leaves some out. Among approximately 510,000 clones, 79% were seen once, and the ten largest hold roughly 13%. Sequenced input: PBMCs. All receptors come from a woman between 40 and 50 years old in good health. Some clones in this sample may be carry-over from other donors' samples.

The chain is built from TRBV5-1 and TRBJ2-3; 7 nucleotides agree with TRBD2. Germline CDR1 is SGHRS and CDR2 is YFSETQ. The CDR3 extends over 14 amino acids. The J segment lost 11 bases and the V segment lost 4 bases, leaving 13 bases of the junction unmatched. The CDR3 coding sequence is TGCGCCAGCAGCGGAAGCGGGACTGACGTGATGCAGTATTTT. Its translation: CASSGSGTDVMQYF.

The V gene is TRBV2, the J gene TRBJ1-5; TRBD1 aligns across 7 bases. The CDR3 covers 15 residues. V shed 4 bases and J 2 bases; nucleotides not matched to a gene: 5. The germline gives CDR1 SNHLY, CDR2 FYNNEI. The CDR3 sequence is CASSAEGAGNQPQHF. CDR3 nucleotides: TGTGCCAGCAGTGCTGAGGGGGCTGGCAATCAGCCCCAGCATTTT.

V and J are TRBV7-2 and TRBJ2-1; 10 bases map to TRBD2. Per the germline V gene, CDR1 is SGHTA and CDR2 is FQGNSA. The CDR3 runs to 19 residues. Trimming took 1 base from V and 0 from J; bases not matched to a gene: 9. Written as DNA, the CDR3 is TGTGCCAGCAGCTTAGGGAGCGGGAGGGCCCCAGGCTCCTACAATGAGCAGTTCTTC. It yields the protein CASSLGSGRAPGSYNEQFF.

The chain joins TRBV28 to TRBJ2-5; D is perhaps TRBD1 or TRBD2 (6 bases each). V was clipped by 6 bases and J by 5 bases, with 31 bases between them. The germline V gene has CDR1 MDHEN and CDR2 SYDVKM. This CDR3 is 19 amino acids long. The CDR3 region has the DNA TGTGCCAGCAGCCAACCCAGGGGTCGGGACTTCGGGCTCGGGGAGACCCAGTACTTC. Translation: CASSQPRGRDFGLGETQYF.

This chain connects TRBV7-9 to TRBJ2-1; D remains unclear. Trimming removed 2 bases from V and 14 bases from J, with 16 bases in between. The CDR3 has 13 residues. Germline V gene data show CDR1 as SEHNR and CDR2 as FQNEAQ (reference sequence). CDR3 sequence reads: CASSLFPNSHEFF. The CDR3 DNA is TGTGCCAGCAGCTTATTCCCCAATAGCCACGAGTTCTTC.

The V and J genes are TRBV5-1 and TRBJ2-5; perhaps TRBD2 as D (5 bases). This CDR3 has 13 residues. V was shortened by 0 bases and J by 4 bases, with 7 bases between the two germline ends. The germline V gene has CDR1 SGHRS and CDR2 YFSETQ. For the CDR3, the DNA is TGCGCCAGCAGCTTGGATGCGGGAGAGACCCAGTACTTC. Residues: CASSLDAGETQYF.

This chain links TRBV4-3 with TRBJ2-7; maybe TRBD1 (6 bases). The CDR3 has 15 residues. V was trimmed by 0 bases and J by 2 bases, leaving 11 bases between them. Germline V gene sequence: CDR1 LGHNA, CDR2 YSLEER. CDR3 amino acids: CASSQEGTPTYEQYF. CDR3 bases: TGCGCCAGCAGCCAAGAGGGGACACCGACCTACGAGCAGTACTTC.

This clone has at least ten counts. This chain joins TRBV11-3 and TRBJ2-3; no clear D gene. V lost 5 bases to trimming and J lost 3 bases, with 9 bases between them. Germline values: CDR1 SGHNT, CDR2 YENEEA. The CDR3 runs 13 residues. This chain's CDR3 is CASSPALTDTQYF. CDR3 in DNA: TGTGCCAGCAGCCCCGCCTTAACAGATACGCAGTATTTT.

This chain uses TRBV28 with TRBJ2-7, with TRBD1 identical over 7 bases. Trimming cost V 6 bases and J 2 bases; bases outside gene matches: 16. The CDR3 loop spans 17 amino acids. In germline, CDR1 is MDHEN, CDR2 SYDVKM. Here the CDR3 reads CASSSPTGTVLTYEQYF. In DNA form, the CDR3 reads TGTGCCAGCAGCTCACCGACCGGGACAGTTTTAACCTACGAGCAGTACTTC.

The rearrangement links TRBV18 to TRBJ1-1; 9 bases fit TRBD1. The CDR3 length is 16 residues. Unmatched junction bases numbered 10, after V lost 6 bases and J lost 2 bases. Per germline, CDR1 KGHSH and CDR2 LQKENI. In DNA, the CDR3 is TGTGCCAGCTCCCCCGGGACAGGGACATATAACACTGAAGCTTTCTTT. Encoded protein: CASSPGTGTYNTEAFF.

This chain uses TRBV30 with TRBJ2-3, with 14 nucleotides matching TRBD2. V trimming: 8 bases; J trimming: 4 bases; junction bases outside the gene matches: 8. The CDR3 length is 15 residues. CDR1 GTSNPN and CDR2 SVGIG come from the germline V gene (reference sequence). CDR3 in amino acids: CARGGLAGVSDTQYF. CDR3 nucleotides: TGTGCCCGTGGGGGACTAGCGGGAGTGTCAGATACGCAGTATTTT.

The rearrangement links TRBV5-4 to TRBJ2-3; maybe TRBD2 (6 bases). Germline lookup yields CDR1 SGHNT and CDR2 YYREEE (reference sequence). The CDR3 totals 15 residues. The V end lost 4 bases, the J end lost 0 bases, and 12 bases lay between the germline ends. CDR3: CASSPPAGSTDTQYF. CDR3 nucleotide sequence: TGTGCCAGCAGCCCGCCGGCGGGGAGCACAGATACGCAGTATTTT.

The CDR3: CASSLTFGSYEQYF. Here the CDR3 DNA reads TGTGCCAGCAGTTTAACATTTGGGTCTTACGAGCAGTACTTC. The chain recombines TRBV27 with TRBJ2-7; D remains ambiguous. The length of the CDR3 is 14 residues. Trimming pared 2 bases from V and 4 bases from J, leaving 12 bases between. The germline gives CDR1 MNHEY, CDR2 SMNVEV (reference sequence).

This clone was seen many times. V and J are TRBV11-2 and TRBJ2-2; the D gene is possibly TRBD2 (6 bases). The CDR3 runs to 16 residues. Germline assignment: CDR1 SGHAT and CDR2 FQNNGV. V was pared by 2 bases and J by 5 bases, with 15 bases between. The CDR3 region is CASSLHPGLGTGELFF. The CDR3 region has the DNA TGTGCCAGCAGCTTACATCCGGGACTGGGGACCGGGGAGCTGTTTTTT.

This clone has more than one count but fewer than ten. This chain uses TRBV25-1 with TRBJ2-1, with 9 nucleotides matching TRBD2. CDR3 size: 17 residues. V gave up 5 bases and J gave up 0 bases; unmatched junction bases: 8. Germline CDR1 reads MGHDK; CDR2 reads SYGVNS. CDR3 loop: CASSFSSGEGSYNEQFF. The CDR3 nucleotides are TGTGCCAGCAGTTTCTCTAGCGGGGAGGGCTCCTACAATGAGCAGTTCTTC. Looking up the rest from reference TRBV25-1 and TRBJ2-1 gives the full variable domain: EADIYQTPRYLVIGTGKKITLECSQTMGHDKMYWYQQDPGMELHLIHYSYGVNSTEKGDLSSESTVSRIRTEHFPLTLESARPSHTSQYLCASSFSSGEGSYNEQFFGPGTRLTVL.